This TCR beta chain is from a study of Ad26.COV2.S vaccination and SARS-CoV-2 variants. For the study at large: Trial arm assignment for the donor was COV1001 Ad26.COV2.S.

Sequenced by immunoSEQ multiplex PCR; TCRdb stores in-frame clones only, minus some. The sample holds a few hundred thousand clones, more than 75% seen once. Points from the study as a whole: Vaccinated individuals (as opposed to placebo recipients) had higher spike-specific TCR breadth. The authors reported substantial breadth in spike-specific CD8+ and CD4+ T cell responses after vaccination.

For this clone: Its antigen is undetermined.

V lost 0 bases and J lost 2, with 11 bases in between. The CDR3 has 14 amino acids. CDR1 is GTSNPN and CDR2 is SVGIG in the germline V gene (reference sequence). Treatment meaning: roughly 20 received Ad26.COV2.S at low or high dose, single or two shots; several received placebo; per-sample allocation not given. At day 63 after the first vaccine or placebo injection, samples were drawn. The source was peripheral blood, collected in a trial of Ad26.COV2.S vaccine versus placebo. This sequence was found in a person between 18 and 59 years old who received the Ad26.COV2.S COVID-19 vaccine or a placebo. V gene TRBV30 combines with J gene TRBJ2-7; D remains ambiguous. The CDR3 is CAWSVRAAAYEQYF. Here the CDR3 DNA reads TGTGCCTGGAGTGTACGGGCCGCGGCCTACGAGCAGTACTTC.